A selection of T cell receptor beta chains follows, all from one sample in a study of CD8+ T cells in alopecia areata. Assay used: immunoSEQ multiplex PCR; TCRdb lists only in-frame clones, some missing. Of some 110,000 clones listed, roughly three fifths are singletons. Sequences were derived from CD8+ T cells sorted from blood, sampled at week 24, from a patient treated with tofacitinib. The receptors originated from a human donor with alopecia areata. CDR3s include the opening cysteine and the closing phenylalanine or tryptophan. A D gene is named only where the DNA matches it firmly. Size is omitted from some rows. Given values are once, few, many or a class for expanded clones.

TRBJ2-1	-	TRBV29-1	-	CSVETGWDNEQFF	TGCAGCGTTGAAACAGGGTGGGACAATGAGCAGTTCTTC
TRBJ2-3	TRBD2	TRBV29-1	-	CSVVGGGAGTQYF	TGCAGCGTTGTGGGCGGGGGGGCCGGTACGCAGTATTTT
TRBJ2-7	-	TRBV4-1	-	CASSPSRARAYEQYF	TGCGCCAGCAGCCCGTCCAGGGCTAGAGCCTACGAGCAGTACTTC
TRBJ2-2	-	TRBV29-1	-	CSVVDLTGELFF	TGCAGCGTTGTTGACCTTACCGGGGAGCTGTTTTTT
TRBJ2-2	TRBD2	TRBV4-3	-	CASSQWTSGYPSTGELFF	TGCGCCAGCAGCCAATGGACTAGCGGCTATCCAAGTACCGGGGAGCTGTTTTTT
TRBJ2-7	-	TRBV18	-	CASSRSREEQYF	TGTGCCAGCTCACGTAGCCGGGAAGAGCAGTACTTC
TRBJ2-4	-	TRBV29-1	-	CSVVRGPKNIQYF	TGCAGCGTTGTCAGGGGTCCCAAAAACATTCAGTACTTC
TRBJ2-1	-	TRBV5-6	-	CASSSTGTGIYNEQFF	TGTGCCAGCAGCTCCACCGGGACTGGAATTTACAATGAGCAGTTCTTC
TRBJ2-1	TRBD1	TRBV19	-	CASWTGGFNEQFF	TGTGCCAGTTGGACAGGGGGCTTCAATGAGCAGTTCTTC
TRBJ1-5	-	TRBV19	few	CASTRLFSNQPQHF	TGTGCCAGTACTAGGCTCTTTAGCAATCAGCCCCAGCATTTT
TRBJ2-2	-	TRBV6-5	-	CASSYGFTGELFF	TGTGCCAGCAGTTACGGATTTACCGGGGAGCTGTTTTTT